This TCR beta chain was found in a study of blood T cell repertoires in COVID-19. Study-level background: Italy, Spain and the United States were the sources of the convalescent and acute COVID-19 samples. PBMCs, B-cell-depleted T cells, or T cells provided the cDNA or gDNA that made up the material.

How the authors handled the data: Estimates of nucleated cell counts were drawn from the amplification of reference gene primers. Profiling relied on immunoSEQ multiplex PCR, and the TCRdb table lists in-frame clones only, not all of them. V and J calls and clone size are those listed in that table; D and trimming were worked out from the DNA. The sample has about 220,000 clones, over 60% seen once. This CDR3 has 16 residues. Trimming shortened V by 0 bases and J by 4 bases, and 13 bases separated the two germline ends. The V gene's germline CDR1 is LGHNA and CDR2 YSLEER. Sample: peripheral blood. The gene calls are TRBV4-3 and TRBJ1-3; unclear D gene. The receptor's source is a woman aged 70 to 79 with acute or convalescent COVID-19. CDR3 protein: CASSQDWAGGGNTIYF. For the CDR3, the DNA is TGCGCCAGCAGCCAAGATTGGGCGGGCGGCGGAAACACCATATATTTT.